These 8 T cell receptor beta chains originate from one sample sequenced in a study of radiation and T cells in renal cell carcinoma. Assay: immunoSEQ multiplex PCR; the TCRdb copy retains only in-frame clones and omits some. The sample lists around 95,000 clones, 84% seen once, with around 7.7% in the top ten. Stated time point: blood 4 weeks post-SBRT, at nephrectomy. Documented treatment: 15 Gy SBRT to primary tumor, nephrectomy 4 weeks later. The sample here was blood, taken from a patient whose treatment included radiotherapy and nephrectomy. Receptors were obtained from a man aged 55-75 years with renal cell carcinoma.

The CDR3 DNA follows: TGTGCCAGCAGTGAACTCCCGACTAGACCAGATACGCAGTATTTT. Its protein product is CASSELPTRPDTQYF. The chain employs TRBV25-1 and TRBJ2-3; tentative D call: TRBD2 (6 bases). CDR3 size: 15 residues. V lost 2 bases, J lost 4 bases, and 13 bases lay in between. Germline V gene lookup returns CDR1 MGHDK and CDR2 SYGVNS.

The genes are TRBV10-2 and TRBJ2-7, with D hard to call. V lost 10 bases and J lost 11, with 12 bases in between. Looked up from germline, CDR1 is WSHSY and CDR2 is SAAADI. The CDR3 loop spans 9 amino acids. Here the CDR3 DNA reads TGCGCCACATCAGGTAACAAGTACTTC. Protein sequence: CATSGNKYF.

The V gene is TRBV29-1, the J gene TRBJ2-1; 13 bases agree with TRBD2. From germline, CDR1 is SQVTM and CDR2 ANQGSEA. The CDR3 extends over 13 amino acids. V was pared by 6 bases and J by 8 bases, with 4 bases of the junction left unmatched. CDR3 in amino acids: CSVAGLAGDEQFF. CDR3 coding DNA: TGCAGCGTGGCCGGACTAGCGGGAGATGAGCAGTTCTTC.

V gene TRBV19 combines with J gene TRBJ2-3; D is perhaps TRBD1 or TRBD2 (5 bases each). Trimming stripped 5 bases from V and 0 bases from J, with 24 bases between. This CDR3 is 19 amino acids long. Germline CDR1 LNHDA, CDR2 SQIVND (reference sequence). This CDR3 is CASSPLGPGRPFSTDTQYF. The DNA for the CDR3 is TGTGCCAGTAGTCCCCTGGGGCCGGGAAGGCCTTTTAGCACAGATACGCAGTATTTT.

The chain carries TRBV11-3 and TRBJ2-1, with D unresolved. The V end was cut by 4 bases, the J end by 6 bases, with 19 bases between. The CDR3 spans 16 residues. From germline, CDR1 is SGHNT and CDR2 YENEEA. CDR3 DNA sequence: TGTGCCAGCAGCTCCATAGATGGACCATTACGCAATGAGCAGTTCTTC. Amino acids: CASSSIDGPLRNEQFF.

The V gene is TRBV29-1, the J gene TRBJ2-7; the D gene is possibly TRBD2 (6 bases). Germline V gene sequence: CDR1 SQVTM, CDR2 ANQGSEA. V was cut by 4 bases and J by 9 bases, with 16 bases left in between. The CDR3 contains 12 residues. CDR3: CSVVRDSNAQYF. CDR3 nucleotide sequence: TGCAGCGTTGTCCGGGACTCAAACGCGCAGTACTTC.

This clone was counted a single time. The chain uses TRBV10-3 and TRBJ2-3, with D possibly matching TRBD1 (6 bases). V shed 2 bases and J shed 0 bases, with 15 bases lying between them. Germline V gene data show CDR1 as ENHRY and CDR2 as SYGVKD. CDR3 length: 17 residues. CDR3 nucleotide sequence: TGTGCCATCAGTGAGACCAAGGGGGATCTTAGCACAGATACGCAGTATTTT. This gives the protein CAISETKGDLSTDTQYF.

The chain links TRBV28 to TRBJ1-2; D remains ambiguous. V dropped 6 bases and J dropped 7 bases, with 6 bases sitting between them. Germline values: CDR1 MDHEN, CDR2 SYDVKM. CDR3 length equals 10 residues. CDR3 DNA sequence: TGTGCCAGCAGGAACCTTGGCTACACCTTC. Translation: CASRNLGYTF.